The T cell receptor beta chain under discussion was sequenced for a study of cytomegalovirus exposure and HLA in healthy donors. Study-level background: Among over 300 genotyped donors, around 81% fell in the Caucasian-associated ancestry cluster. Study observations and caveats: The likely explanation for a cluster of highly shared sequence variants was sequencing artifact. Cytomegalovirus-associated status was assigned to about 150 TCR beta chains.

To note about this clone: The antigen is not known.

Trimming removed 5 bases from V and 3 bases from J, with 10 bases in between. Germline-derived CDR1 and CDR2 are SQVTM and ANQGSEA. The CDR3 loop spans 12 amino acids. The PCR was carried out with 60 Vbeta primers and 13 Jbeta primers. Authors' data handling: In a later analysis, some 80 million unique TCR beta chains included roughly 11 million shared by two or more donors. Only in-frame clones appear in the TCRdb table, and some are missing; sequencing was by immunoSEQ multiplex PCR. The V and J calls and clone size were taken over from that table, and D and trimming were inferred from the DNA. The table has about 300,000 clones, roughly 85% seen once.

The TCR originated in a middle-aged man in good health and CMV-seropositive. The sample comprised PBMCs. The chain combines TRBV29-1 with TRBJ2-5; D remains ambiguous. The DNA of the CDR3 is TGCAGCGTTACGTGGCAGGAAGAGACCCAGTACTTC. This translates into CSVTWQEETQYF.